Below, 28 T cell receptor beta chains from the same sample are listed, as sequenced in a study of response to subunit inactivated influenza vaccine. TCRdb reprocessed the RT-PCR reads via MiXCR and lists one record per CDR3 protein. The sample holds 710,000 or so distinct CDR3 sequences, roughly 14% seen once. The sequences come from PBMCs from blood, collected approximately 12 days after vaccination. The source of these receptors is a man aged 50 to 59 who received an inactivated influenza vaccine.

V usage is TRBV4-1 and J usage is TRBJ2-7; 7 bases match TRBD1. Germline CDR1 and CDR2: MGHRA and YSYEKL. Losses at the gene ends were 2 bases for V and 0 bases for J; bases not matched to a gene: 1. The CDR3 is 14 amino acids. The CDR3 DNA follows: TGCGCCAGCAGCCAACGACAGGGCTCCTACGAGCAGTACTTC. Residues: CASSQRQGSYEQYF.

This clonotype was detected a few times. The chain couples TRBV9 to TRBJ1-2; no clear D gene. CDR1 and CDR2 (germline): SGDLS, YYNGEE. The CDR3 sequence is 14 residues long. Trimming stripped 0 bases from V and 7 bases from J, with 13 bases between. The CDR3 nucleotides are TGTGCCAGCAGCGTAGAATGGGCGAAGGGTGGCTACACCTTC. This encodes CASSVEWAKGGYTF.

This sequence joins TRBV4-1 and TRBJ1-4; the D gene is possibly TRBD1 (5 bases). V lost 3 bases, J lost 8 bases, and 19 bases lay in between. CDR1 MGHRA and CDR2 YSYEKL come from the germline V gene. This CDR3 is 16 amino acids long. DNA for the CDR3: TGCGCCAGCAGCCAGGGGTTTTCGGCAGGGAGGGAAAAACTGTTTTTT. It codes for CASSQGFSAGREKLFF.

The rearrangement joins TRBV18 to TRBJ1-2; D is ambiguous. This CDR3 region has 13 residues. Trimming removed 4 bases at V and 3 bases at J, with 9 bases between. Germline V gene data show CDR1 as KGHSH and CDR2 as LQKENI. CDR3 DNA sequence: TGTGCCAGCTCACAGGGATCAGACTATGGCTACACCTTC. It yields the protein CASSQGSDYGYTF.

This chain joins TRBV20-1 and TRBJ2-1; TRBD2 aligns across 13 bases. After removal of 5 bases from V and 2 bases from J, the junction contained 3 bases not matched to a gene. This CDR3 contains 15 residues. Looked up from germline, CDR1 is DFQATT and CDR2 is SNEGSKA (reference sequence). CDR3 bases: TGCAGTGCTCCAGGGACTAGCGGGGCCTACAATGAGCAGTTCTTC. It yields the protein CSAPGTSGAYNEQFF.

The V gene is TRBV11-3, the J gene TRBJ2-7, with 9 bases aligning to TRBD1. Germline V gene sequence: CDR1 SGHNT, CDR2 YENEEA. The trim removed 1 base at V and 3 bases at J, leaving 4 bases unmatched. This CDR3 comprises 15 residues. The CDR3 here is CASSLGDRAIYEQYF. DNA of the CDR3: TGTGCCAGCAGCTTAGGGGACAGGGCAATCTACGAGCAGTACTTC.

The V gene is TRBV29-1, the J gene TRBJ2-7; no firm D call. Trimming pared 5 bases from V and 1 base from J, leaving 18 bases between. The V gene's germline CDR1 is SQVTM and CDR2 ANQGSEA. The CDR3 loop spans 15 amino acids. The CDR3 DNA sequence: TGCAGCGTTAGTGGCCTCCGGACCAATTCCTACGAGCAGTACTTC. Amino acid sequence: CSVSGLRTNSYEQYF.

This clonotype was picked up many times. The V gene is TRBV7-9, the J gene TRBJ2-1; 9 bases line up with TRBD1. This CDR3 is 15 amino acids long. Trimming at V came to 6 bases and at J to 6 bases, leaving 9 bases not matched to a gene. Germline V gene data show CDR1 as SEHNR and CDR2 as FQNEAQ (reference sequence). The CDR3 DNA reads TGTGCCAGCAGATCCGGGACAGGGACGTCCAATGAGCAGTTCTTC. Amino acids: CASRSGTGTSNEQFF.

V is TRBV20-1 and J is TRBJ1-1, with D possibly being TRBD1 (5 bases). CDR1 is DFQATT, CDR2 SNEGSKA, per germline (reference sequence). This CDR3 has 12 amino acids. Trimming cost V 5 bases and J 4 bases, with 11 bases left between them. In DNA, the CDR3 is TGCAGTGCTCAGCAGGGTTTCACTGAAGCTTTCTTT. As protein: CSAQQGFTEAFF.

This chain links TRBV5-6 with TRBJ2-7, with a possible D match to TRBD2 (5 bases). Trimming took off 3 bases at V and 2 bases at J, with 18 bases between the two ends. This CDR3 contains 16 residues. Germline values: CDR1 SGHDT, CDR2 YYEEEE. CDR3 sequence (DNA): TGTGCCAGCAGCTCGCCAACTCGGGAAACTACCTACGAGCAGTACTTC. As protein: CASSSPTRETTYEQYF.

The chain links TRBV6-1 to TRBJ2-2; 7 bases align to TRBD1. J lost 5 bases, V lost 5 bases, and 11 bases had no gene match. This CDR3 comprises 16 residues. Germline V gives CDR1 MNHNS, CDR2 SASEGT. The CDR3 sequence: CASSRTGQWSTGELFF. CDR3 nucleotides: TGTGCCAGCAGTAGAACGGGACAGTGGTCGACCGGGGAGCTGTTTTTT.

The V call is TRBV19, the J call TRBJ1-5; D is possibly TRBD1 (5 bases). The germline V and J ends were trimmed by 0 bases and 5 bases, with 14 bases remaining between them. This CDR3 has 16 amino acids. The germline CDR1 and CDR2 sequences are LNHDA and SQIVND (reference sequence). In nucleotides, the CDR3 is TGTGCCAGTAGTATAGATCTTACAGGAATGTATCAGCCCCAGCATTTT. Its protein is CASSIDLTGMYQPQHF.

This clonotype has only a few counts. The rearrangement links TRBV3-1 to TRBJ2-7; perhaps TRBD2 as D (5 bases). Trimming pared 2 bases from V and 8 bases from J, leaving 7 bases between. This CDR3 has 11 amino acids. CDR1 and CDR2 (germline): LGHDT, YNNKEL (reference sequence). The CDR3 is CASSQPGKQYF. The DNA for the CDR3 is TGTGCCAGCAGCCAACCGGGGAAGCAGTACTTC.

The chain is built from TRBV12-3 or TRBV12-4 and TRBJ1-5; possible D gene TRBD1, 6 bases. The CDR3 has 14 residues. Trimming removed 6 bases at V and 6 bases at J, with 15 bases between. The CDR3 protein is CASSHGQRGQPQHF. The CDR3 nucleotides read TGTGCCAGCAGCCACGGACAGAGGGGTCAGCCCCAGCATTTT.

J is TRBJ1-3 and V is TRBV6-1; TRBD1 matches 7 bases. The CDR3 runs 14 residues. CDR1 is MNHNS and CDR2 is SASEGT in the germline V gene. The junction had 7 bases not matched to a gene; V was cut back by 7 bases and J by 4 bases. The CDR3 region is CASTSQGSGNTIYF. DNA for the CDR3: TGTGCCAGCACCTCACAGGGGTCCGGAAACACCATATATTTT.

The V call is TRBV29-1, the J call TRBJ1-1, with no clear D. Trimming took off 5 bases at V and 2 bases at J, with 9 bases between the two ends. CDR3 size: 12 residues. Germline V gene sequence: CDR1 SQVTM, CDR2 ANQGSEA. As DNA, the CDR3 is TGCAGCGTTACCCGGAGCAACACTGAAGCTTTCTTT. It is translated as CSVTRSNTEAFF. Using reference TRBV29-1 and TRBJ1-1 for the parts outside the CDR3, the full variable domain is SAVISQKPSRDICQRGTSLTIQCQVDSQVTMMFWYRQQPGQSLTLIATANQGSEATYESGFVIDKFPISRPNLTFSTLTVSNMSPEDSSIYLCSVTRSNTEAFFGQGTRLTVV.

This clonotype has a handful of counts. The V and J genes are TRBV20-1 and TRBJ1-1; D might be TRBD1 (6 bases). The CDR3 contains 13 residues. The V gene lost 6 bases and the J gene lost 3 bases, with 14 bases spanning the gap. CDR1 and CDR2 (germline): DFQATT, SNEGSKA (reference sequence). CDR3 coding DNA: TGCAGTGCCGCTCGGGGGGCGGACACTGAAGCTTTCTTT. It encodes CSAARGADTEAFF.

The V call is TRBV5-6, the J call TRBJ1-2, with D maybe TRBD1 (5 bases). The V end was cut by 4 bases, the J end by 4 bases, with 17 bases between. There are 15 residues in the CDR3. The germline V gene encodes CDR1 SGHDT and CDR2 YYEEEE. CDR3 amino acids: CASSPPGQGIYGYTF. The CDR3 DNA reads TGTGCCAGCAGCCCCCCCGGGCAGGGAATCTATGGCTACACCTTC.

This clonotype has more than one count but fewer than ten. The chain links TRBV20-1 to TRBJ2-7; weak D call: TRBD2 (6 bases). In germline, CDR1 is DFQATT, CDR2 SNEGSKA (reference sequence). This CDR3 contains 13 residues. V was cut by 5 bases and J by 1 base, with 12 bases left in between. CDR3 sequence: CSAPSGRSYEQYF. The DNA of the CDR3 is TGCAGTGCTCCGAGCGGGCGTTCCTACGAGCAGTACTTC.

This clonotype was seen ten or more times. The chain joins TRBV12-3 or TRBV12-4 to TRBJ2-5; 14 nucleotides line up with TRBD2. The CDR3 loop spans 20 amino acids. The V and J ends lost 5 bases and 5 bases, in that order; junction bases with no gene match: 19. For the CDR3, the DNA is TGTGCCAGCAGTCGAGGGACTAGCGGGAGCGGGGGCCGTAACCGGGAGACCCAGTACTTC. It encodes CASSRGTSGSGGRNRETQYF.

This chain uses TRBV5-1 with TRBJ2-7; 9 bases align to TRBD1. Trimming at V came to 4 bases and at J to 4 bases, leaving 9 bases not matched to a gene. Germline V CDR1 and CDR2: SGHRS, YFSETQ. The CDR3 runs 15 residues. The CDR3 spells CASSLLTGGKYEQYF. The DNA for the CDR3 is TGCGCCAGCAGCCTATTGACAGGGGGAAAATACGAGCAGTACTTC.

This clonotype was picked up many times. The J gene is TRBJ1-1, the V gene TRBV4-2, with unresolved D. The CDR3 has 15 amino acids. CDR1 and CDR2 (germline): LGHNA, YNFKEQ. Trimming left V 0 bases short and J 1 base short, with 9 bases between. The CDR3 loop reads CASSQDLGPNTEAFF. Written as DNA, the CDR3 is TGTGCCAGCAGCCAAGATTTAGGTCCGAACACTGAAGCTTTCTTT.

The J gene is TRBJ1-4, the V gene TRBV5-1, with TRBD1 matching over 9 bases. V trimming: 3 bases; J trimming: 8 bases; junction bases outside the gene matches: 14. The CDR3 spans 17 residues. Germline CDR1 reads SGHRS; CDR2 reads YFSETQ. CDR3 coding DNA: TGCGCCAGCAGCTCCGGGACAGGGTTTCCGGGGGAAGAAAAACTGTTTTTT. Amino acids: CASSSGTGFPGEEKLFF.

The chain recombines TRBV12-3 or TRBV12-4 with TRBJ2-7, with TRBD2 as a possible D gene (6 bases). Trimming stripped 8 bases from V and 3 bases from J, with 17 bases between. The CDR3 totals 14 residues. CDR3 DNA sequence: TGTGCCAGCTCGCCAGCGGGCTCCTACTACGAGCAGTACTTC. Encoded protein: CASSPAGSYYEQYF.

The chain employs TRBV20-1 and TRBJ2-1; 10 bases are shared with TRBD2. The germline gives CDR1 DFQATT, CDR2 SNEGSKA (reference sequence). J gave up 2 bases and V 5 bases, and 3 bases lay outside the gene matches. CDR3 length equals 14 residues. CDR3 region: CSAWTSGTYNEQFF. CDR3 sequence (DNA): TGCAGTGCTTGGACTAGCGGTACCTACAATGAGCAGTTCTTC.

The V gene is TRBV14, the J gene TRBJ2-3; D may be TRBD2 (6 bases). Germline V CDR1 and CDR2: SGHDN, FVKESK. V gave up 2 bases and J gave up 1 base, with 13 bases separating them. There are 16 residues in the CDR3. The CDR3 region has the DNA TGTGCCAGCAGCCAACTCCGCGGGGTCGGCACAGATACGCAGTATTTT. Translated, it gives CASSQLRGVGTDTQYF.

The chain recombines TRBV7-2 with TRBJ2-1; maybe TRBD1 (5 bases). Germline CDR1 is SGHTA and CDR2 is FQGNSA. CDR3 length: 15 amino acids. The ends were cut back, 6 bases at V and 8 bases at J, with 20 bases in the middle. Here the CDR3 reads CASRQYLGQYYEQFF. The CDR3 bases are TGTGCCAGCAGACAATACCTGGGGCAGTACTATGAGCAGTTCTTC.

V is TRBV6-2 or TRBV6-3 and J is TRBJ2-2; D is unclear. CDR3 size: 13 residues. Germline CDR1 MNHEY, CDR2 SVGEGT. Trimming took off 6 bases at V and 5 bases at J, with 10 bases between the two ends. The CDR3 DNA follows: TGTGCCAGCAGAAGGGTTGAGACCGGGGAGCTGTTTTTT. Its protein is CASRRVETGELFF.